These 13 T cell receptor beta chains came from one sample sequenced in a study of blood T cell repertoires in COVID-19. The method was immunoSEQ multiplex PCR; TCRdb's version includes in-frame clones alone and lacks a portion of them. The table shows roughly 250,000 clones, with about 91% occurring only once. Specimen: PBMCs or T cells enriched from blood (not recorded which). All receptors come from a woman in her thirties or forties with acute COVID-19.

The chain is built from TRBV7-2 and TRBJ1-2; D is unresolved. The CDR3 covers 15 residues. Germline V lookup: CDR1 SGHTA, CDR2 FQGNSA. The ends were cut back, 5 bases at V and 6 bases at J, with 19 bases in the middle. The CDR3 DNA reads TGTGCCAGCAGCCCTCGCTCGACAAGTCACCATGGCTACACCTTC. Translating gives CASSPRSTSHHGYTF.

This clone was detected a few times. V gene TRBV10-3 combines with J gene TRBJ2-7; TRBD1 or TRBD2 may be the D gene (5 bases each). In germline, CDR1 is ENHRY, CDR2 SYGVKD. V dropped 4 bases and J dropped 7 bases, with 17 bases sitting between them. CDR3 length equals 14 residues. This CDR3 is CAISASGPFGEQYV. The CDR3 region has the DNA TGTGCCATCAGTGCGTCGGGGCCCTTCGGAGAGCAGTACGTC.

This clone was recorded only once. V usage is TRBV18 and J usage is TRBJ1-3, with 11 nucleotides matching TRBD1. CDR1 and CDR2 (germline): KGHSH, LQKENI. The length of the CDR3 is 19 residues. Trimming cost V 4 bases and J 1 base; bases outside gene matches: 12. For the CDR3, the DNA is TGTGCCAGCTCACTACGCCCGGGACAGGGGGTAGTGTCTGGAAACACCATATATTTT. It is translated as CASSLRPGQGVVSGNTIYF.

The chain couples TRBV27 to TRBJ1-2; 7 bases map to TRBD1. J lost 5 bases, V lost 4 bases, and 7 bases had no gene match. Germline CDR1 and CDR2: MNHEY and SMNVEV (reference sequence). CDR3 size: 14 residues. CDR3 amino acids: CASSSLDRRYGYTF. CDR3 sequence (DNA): TGTGCCAGCAGTTCCTTGGACAGGAGGTATGGCTACACCTTC.

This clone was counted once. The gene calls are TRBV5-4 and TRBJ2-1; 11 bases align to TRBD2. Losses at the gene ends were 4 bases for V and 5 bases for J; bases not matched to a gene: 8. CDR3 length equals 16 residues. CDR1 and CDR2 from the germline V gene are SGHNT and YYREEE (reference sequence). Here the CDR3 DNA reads TGTGCCAGCAGCCGTAGCGGGAGGGACGCCCACAATGAGCAGTTCTTC. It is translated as CASSRSGRDAHNEQFF.

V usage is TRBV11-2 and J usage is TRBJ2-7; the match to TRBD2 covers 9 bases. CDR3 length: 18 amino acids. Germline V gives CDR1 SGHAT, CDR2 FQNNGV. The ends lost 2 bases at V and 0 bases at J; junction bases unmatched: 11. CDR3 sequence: CASSLRPSGTFYSYEQYV. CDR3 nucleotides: TGTGCCAGCAGCTTACGTCCTAGCGGGACCTTCTACTCCTACGAGCAGTACGTC.

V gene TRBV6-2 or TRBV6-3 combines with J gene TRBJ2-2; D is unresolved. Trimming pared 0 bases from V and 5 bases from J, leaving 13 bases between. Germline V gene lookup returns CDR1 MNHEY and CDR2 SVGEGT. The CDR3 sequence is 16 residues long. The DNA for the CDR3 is TGTGCCAGCAGTTACTCGAGATTCGCGATTACCGGGGAGCTGTTTTTT. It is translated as CASSYSRFAITGELFF.

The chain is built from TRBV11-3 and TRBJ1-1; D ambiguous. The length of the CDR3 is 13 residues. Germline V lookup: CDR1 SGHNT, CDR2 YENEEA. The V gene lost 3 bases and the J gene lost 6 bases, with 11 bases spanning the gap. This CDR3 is CASSFLGISEAFF. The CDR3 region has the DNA TGTGCCAGCAGCTTTCTCGGGATTTCTGAAGCTTTCTTT. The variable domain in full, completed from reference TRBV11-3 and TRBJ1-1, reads EAGVVQSPRYKIIEKKQPVAFWCNPISGHNTLYWYLQNLGQGPELLIRYENEEAVDDSQLPKDRFSAERLKGVDSTLKIQPAELGDSAVYLCASSFLGISEAFFGQGTRLTVV.

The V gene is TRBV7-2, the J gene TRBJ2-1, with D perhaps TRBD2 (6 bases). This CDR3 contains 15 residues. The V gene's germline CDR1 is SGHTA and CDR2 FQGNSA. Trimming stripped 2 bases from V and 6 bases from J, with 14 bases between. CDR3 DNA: TGTGCCAGCAGCTTATTCGGGTTGGGAGGCAATGAGCAGTTCTTC. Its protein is CASSLFGLGGNEQFF.

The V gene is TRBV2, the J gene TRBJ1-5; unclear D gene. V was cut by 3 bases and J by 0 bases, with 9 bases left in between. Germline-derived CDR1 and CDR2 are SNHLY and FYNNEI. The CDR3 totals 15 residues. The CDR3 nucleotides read TGTGCCAGCAGTGAGTCGAGAGATAGCAATCAGCCCCAGCATTTT. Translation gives CASSESRDSNQPQHF. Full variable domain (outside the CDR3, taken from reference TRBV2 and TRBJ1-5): EPEVTQTPSHQVTQMGQEVILRCVPISNHLYFYWYRQILGQKVEFLVSFYNNEISEKSEIFDDQFSVERPDGSNFTLKIRSTKLEDSAMYFCASSESRDSNQPQHFGDGTRLSIL.

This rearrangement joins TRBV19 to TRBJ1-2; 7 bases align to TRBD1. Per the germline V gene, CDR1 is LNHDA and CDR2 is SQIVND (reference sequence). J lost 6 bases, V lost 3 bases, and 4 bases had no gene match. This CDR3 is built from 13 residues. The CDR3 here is CASSMGQGDGYTF. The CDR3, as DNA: TGTGCCAGTAGTATGGGGCAGGGGGATGGCTACACCTTC. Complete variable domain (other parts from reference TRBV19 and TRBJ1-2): DGGITQSPKYLFRKEGQNVTLSCEQNLNHDAMYWYRQDPGQGLRLIYYSQIVNDFQKGDIAEGYSVSREKKESFPLTVTSAQKNPTAFYLCASSMGQGDGYTFGSGTRLTVV.

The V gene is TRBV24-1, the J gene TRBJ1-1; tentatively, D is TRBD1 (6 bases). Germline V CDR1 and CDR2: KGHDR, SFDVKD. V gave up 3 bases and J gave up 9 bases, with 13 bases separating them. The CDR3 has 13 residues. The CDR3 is CATSDLGTHQAFF. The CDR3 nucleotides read TGTGCCACCAGTGATCTCGGGACACACCAAGCTTTCTTT.

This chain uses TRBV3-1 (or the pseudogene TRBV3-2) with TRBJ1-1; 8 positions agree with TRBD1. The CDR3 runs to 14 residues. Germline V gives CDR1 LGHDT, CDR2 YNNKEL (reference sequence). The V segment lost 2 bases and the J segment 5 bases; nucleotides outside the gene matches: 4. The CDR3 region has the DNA TGTGCCAGCAGCCAATCTACAGGGGGGACTGAAGCTTTCTTT. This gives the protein CASSQSTGGTEAFF.